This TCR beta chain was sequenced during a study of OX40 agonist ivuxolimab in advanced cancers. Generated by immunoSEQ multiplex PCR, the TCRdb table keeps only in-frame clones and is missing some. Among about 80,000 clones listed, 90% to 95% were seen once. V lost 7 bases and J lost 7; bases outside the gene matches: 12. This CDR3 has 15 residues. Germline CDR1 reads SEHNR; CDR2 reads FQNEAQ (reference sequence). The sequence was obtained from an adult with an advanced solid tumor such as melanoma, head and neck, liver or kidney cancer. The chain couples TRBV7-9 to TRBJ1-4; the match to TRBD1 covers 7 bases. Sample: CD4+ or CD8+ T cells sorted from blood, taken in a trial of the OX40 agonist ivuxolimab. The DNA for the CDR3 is TGTGCCAGCAACGAGGGCAACAGGGGAGGTGAAAAACTGTTTTTT. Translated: CASNEGNRGGEKLFF.